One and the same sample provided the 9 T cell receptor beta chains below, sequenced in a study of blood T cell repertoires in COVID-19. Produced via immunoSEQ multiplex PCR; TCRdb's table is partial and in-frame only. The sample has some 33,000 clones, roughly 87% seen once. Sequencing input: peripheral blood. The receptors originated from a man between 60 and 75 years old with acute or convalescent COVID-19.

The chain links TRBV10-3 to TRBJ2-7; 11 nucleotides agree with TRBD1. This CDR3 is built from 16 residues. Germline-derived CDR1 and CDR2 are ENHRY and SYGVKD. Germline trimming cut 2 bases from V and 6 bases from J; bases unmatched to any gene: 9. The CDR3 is CAISEVAGTGGGEQYV. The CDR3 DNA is TGTGCCATCAGTGAGGTGGCAGGGACAGGGGGAGGCGAGCAGTACGTC.

DNA of the CDR3: TGCGCCAGCAGCTTGGCCCGACTAGCGGGGATCCAAGAGACCCAGTACTTC. This codes for CASSLARLAGIQETQYF. This rearrangement joins TRBV5-1 to TRBJ2-5, with 11 bases identical to TRBD2. Germline CDR1 is SGHRS and CDR2 is YFSETQ. V was pared by 0 bases and J by 1 base, with 5 bases of the junction left unmatched. This CDR3 has 17 amino acids.

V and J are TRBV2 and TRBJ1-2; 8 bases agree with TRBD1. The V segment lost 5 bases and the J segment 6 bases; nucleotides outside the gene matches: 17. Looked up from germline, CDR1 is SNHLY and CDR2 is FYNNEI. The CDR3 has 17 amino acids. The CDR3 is CASSSGAGGGVGHGYTF. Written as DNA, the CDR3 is TGTGCCAGCAGTTCGGGGGCAGGGGGCGGAGTGGGCCATGGCTACACCTTC.

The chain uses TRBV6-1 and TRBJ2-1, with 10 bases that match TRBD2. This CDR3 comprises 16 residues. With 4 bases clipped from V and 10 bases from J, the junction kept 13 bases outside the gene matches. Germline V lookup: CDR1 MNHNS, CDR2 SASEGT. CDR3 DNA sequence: TGTGCCAGCAGTGGAACAAGCGGGAGGGCCTTAAGAGAGCAGTTCTTC. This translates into CASSGTSGRALREQFF.

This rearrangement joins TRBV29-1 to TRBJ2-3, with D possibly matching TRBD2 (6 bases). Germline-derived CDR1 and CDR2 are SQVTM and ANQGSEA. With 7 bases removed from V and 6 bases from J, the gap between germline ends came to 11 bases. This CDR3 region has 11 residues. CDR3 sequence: CSGLADDTQYF. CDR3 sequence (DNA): TGCAGCGGCTTAGCGGATGATACGCAGTATTTT.

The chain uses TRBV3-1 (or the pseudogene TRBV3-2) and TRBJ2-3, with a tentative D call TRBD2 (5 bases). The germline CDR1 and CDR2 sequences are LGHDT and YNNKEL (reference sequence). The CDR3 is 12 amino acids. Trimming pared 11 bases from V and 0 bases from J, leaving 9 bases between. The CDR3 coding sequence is TGTGCCGCGGGCTTCAGCACAGATACGCAGTATTTT. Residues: CAAGFSTDTQYF.

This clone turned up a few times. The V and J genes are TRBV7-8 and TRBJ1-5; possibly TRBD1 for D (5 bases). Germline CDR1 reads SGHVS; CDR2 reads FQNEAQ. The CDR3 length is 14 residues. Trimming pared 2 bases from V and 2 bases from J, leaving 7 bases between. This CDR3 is CASSLIGGNQPQHF. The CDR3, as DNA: TGTGCCAGCAGCTTAATAGGGGGCAATCAGCCCCAGCATTTT.

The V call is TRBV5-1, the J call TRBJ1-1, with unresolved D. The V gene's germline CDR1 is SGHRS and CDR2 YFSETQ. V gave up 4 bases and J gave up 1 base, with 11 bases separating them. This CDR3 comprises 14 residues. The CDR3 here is CASSGSGGNTEAFF. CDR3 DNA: TGCGCCAGCAGCGGGTCGGGTGGGAACACTGAAGCTTTCTTT.

The CDR3 spells CASTGGAGGVQYV. Here the CDR3 DNA reads TGCGCCAGCACCGGAGGAGCGGGAGGAGTGCAGTACGTC. The chain recombines TRBV10-2 with TRBJ2-7; TRBD2 aligns across 9 bases. V shed 7 bases and J 9 bases; nucleotides not matched to a gene: 10. Germline-derived CDR1 and CDR2 are WSHSY and SAAADI. The length of the CDR3 is 13 residues.